Listed below are T cell receptor beta chains from one sample, sequenced in a study of blood T cell repertoires in COVID-19. The method was immunoSEQ multiplex PCR; TCRdb's version includes in-frame clones alone and lacks a portion of them. The sample includes about 130,000 clones, 85% of them seen just once. What was sequenced was peripheral blood. These receptors were taken from a man at least 80 years old with active or convalescent COVID-19. CDR3s include the opening cysteine and the closing phenylalanine or tryptophan. The order of the fields is D gene, CDR3 length, J gene, V gene, clone size, CDR3 DNA, CDR3 protein. The D gene is left open where the match is weak. A clone size is listed for some rows: how often the clone was seen (once, few, many), or a class if it is expanded.

D: TRBD1; length: 15; J: TRBJ1-5; V: TRBV11-2; size: NA; DNA: TGTGCCAGCAGCTTGGGACAGGGCCTAAATCAGCCCCAGCATTTT; CDR3: CASSLGQGLNQPQHF
D: TRBD1; length: 12; J: TRBJ1-1; V: TRBV6-5; size: few; DNA: TGTGCCAGCAGTACCACAGGGGCTGAAGCTTTCTTT; CDR3: CASSTTGAEAFF
D: NA; length: 15; J: TRBJ1-5; V: TRBV19; size: few; DNA: TGTGCCAGTAGGCGTGGGGCAGGGAGCAATCAGCCCCAGCATTTT; CDR3: CASRRGAGSNQPQHF
D: TRBD2; length: 14; J: TRBJ2-1; V: TRBV7-2; size: NA; DNA: TGTGCCAGCAGCGCTAGCGGGAGGTCCAATGAGCAGTTCTTC; CDR3: CASSASGRSNEQFF
D: NA; length: 15; J: TRBJ2-2; V: TRBV13; size: few; DNA: TGTGCCAGCAGCTTTCAGCGGGTCTACACCGGGGAGCTGTTTTTT; CDR3: CASSFQRVYTGELFF
D: NA; length: 12; J: TRBJ1-2; V: TRBV15; size: NA; DNA: TGTGCCACCAGCACAGGCTTCCGTGGCTACACCTTC; CDR3: CATSTGFRGYTF
D: NA; length: 15; J: TRBJ1-3; V: TRBV6-5; size: few; DNA: TGTGCCAGCAGTTACAGAGGGCGCTCTGGAAACACCATATATTTT; CDR3: CASSYRGRSGNTIYF
D: NA; length: 14; J: TRBJ1-6; V: TRBV30; size: NA; DNA: TGTGCCTGGATTAGGAGCTCCTATAATTCACCCCTCCACTTT; CDR3: CAWIRSSYNSPLHF
D: NA; length: 17; J: TRBJ2-5; V: TRBV15; size: few; DNA: TGTGCCACCAGCACTTCGGGGGGCGGGGACTTCCGCGAGACCCAGTACTTC; CDR3: CATSTSGGGDFRETQYF
D: TRBD1; length: 14; J: TRBJ2-7; V: TRBV2; size: NA; DNA: TGTGCCAGCACAAGGGACAGAGGGGTCCACGAGCAGTACTTC; CDR3: CASTRDRGVHEQYF
D: TRBD2; length: 15; J: TRBJ2-7; V: TRBV27; size: many; DNA: TGTGCCAGCAGTTCGATAGCGGGGGCCAGGTACGAGCAGTACTTC; CDR3: CASSSIAGARYEQYF
D: TRBD2; length: 14; J: TRBJ2-5; V: TRBV7-2; size: NA; DNA: TGTGCCAGCAGCCCGCGGGGGGACCAAGAGACCCAGTACTTC; CDR3: CASSPRGDQETQYF
D: TRBD2; length: 13; J: TRBJ2-3; V: TRBV15; size: NA; DNA: TGTGCCACCAGCAGAATGGGGGGGGATACGCAGTATTTT; CDR3: CATSRMGGDTQYF
D: TRBD2; length: 15; J: TRBJ2-3; V: TRBV28; size: NA; DNA: TGTGCCAGCAGTCCTAGCGGGGGGGTCACAGATACGCAGTATTTT; CDR3: CASSPSGGVTDTQYF
D: NA; length: 15; J: TRBJ2-5; V: TRBV7-2; size: NA; DNA: TGTGCCAGCAGCTTATTCGGGGGGCGAGGAGAGACCCAGTACTTC; CDR3: CASSLFGGRGETQYF
D: TRBD1; length: 16; J: TRBJ1-1; V: TRBV7-2; size: once; DNA: TGTGCCAGCAGCTTAACAGGGGGCGCGGTCGGCACTGAAGCTTTCTTT; CDR3: CASSLTGGAVGTEAFF
D: NA; length: 16; J: TRBJ1-2; V: TRBV5-6; size: NA; DNA: TGTGCCAGCAGCTTGGAAAGACAGATGGAGATACATGGCTACACCTTC; CDR3: CASSLERQMEIHGYTF
D: NA; length: 19; J: TRBJ2-4; V: TRBV4-2; size: NA; DNA: TGTGCCAGCAGCCAAGATCTGGGGCAGACCTTACTAGCCAAAAACATTCAGTACTTC; CDR3: CASSQDLGQTLLAKNIQYF
D: TRBD2; length: 14; J: TRBJ2-7; V: TRBV3-1/TRBV3-2; size: NA; DNA: TGTGCCAGCAGCCAGTCCGCGGGAGTTTACGAGCAGTACTTC; CDR3: CASSQSAGVYEQYF
D: TRBD1; length: 16; J: TRBJ1-2; V: TRBV27; size: NA; DNA: TGTGCCAGCAGTTTATCGACAGGGAGGTCCAACTATGGCTACACCTTC; CDR3: CASSLSTGRSNYGYTF
D: NA; length: 14; J: TRBJ2-3; V: TRBV3-1/TRBV3-2; size: NA; DNA: TGTGCCAGCAGCCCCGAGAGAAGCACAGATACGCAGTATTTT; CDR3: CASSPERSTDTQYF
D: TRBD1; length: 14; J: TRBJ1-2; V: TRBV2; size: once; DNA: TGTGCCAGCAGCTATCAGGGGGCGATCGATGGCTACACCTTC; CDR3: CASSYQGAIDGYTF
D: TRBD1; length: 15; J: TRBJ1-4; V: TRBV4-3; size: once; DNA: TGCGCCAGCAGCCAACGACAGGGTACCTTTGAAAAACTGTTTTTT; CDR3: CASSQRQGTFEKLFF
D: NA; length: 18; J: TRBJ2-6; V: TRBV5-1; size: once; DNA: TGCGCCAGCAGCCCAGGTGGCAGGGTTGGTCCTGGGGCCAACGTCCTGACTTTC; CDR3: CASSPGGRVGPGANVLTF
D: NA; length: 13; J: TRBJ2-7; V: TRBV3-1/TRBV3-2; size: NA; DNA: TGTGCCAGCAGCCAAGACCGGTCGTACGAGCAGTACTTC; CDR3: CASSQDRSYEQYF
D: TRBD2; length: 19; J: TRBJ2-2; V: TRBV7-2; size: NA; DNA: TGTGCCAGCAGCTTACGCCCCGGGGGAGCGGGGGGCAACACCGGGGAGCTGTTTTTT; CDR3: CASSLRPGGAGGNTGELFF
D: TRBD1; length: 14; J: TRBJ1-3; V: TRBV30; size: NA; DNA: TGTGCCTGGGCGACAGGGACGGGAGGAAACACCATATATTTT; CDR3: CAWATGTGGNTIYF
D: NA; length: 11; J: TRBJ2-3; V: TRBV9; size: NA; DNA: TGTGCCAGCAGCGAGGAGAATACGCAGTATTTT; CDR3: CASSEENTQYF
D: TRBD1; length: 17; J: TRBJ2-2; V: TRBV5-5; size: once; DNA: TGTGCCAGCAGCTTGGGCCCCGGGACAGGGGACACCGGGGAGCTGTTTTTT; CDR3: CASSLGPGTGDTGELFF
D: NA; length: 15; J: TRBJ1-1; V: TRBV19; size: few; DNA: TGTGCCAGTAGTAGGGGGGGGACGGAGAACACTGAAGCTTTCTTT; CDR3: CASSRGGTENTEAFF
D: NA; length: 15; J: TRBJ2-7; V: TRBV6-5; size: few; DNA: TGTGCCAGCAGTCGCACTAGCTTTCACTCCTACGAGCAGTACTTC; CDR3: CASSRTSFHSYEQYF
D: TRBD1; length: 15; J: TRBJ2-3; V: TRBV7-3; size: NA; DNA: TGTGCCAGCAGCTTTACCGGACAGGGGGACGATACGCAGTATTTT; CDR3: CASSFTGQGDDTQYF
D: NA; length: 15; J: TRBJ2-7; V: TRBV19; size: once; DNA: TGTGCCAGTAGGGGCTTCGGAGGGGAAATCTACGAGCAGTACTTC; CDR3: CASRGFGGEIYEQYF
D: NA; length: 15; J: TRBJ2-1; V: TRBV6-1; size: NA; DNA: TGTGCCAGCAGTGAAGGGCTAGTTGCCTACAATGAGCAGTTCTTC; CDR3: CASSEGLVAYNEQFF
D: NA; length: 15; J: TRBJ1-6; V: TRBV10-3; size: NA; DNA: TGTGCCATCAGTGACACGGGACTAGATAATTCACCCCTCCACTTT; CDR3: CAISDTGLDNSPLHF
D: NA; length: 15; J: TRBJ1-4; V: TRBV6-1; size: NA; DNA: TGTGCCAGCAGTGAAAAACGAATATTCGGGGAAAAACTGTTTTTT; CDR3: CASSEKRIFGEKLFF
D: TRBD2; length: 14; J: TRBJ2-2; V: TRBV29-1; size: NA; DNA: TGCAGCGTTGCCCTAGCGGCGAACACCGGGGAGCTGTTTTTT; CDR3: CSVALAANTGELFF
D: TRBD1; length: 14; J: TRBJ1-3; V: TRBV10-2; size: NA; DNA: TGCGCCAGCAGCGGAGGGGGCGGTGGAAACACCATATATTTT; CDR3: CASSGGGGGNTIYF
D: TRBD2; length: 14; J: TRBJ2-4; V: TRBV7-2; size: NA; DNA: TGTGCCAGCAGCTTACCCAGCGGGGGGGCCGTTCAGTACTTC; CDR3: CASSLPSGGAVQYF
D: TRBD1; length: 15; J: TRBJ2-7; V: TRBV6-2/TRBV6-3; size: NA; DNA: TGTGCCAGCAGCGACGGGACAGTGAGACCCTACGAGCAGTACTTC; CDR3: CASSDGTVRPYEQYF
D: NA; length: 14; J: TRBJ1-1; V: TRBV30; size: NA; DNA: TGTGCCTGGAGTACACAGGCCCGGAACACTGAAGCTTTCTTT; CDR3: CAWSTQARNTEAFF
D: NA; length: 14; J: TRBJ1-1; V: TRBV5-8; size: NA; DNA: TGTGCCAGCAGATACGACAGGAGGAACACTGAAGCTTTCTTT; CDR3: CASRYDRRNTEAFF
D: NA; length: 13; J: TRBJ1-3; V: TRBV12-3/TRBV12-4; size: once; DNA: TGTGCCAGCAGTGGACTCTCTGGAAACACCATATATTTT; CDR3: CASSGLSGNTIYF
D: TRBD1; length: 16; J: TRBJ1-1; V: TRBV7-8; size: NA; DNA: TGTGCCAGCAGGGCGTCCCGGGACAGGGTAAACACTGAAGCTTTCTTT; CDR3: CASRASRDRVNTEAFF
D: NA; length: 15; J: TRBJ2-7; V: TRBV7-2; size: few; DNA: TGTGCCAGCAGCTTAACTCTCCTGGGGGGCTACGAGCAGTACTTC; CDR3: CASSLTLLGGYEQYF
D: TRBD1; length: 12; J: TRBJ1-2; V: TRBV19; size: NA; DNA: TGTGCCAGTAAAGGACAGGGTGCCGGCTACACCTTC; CDR3: CASKGQGAGYTF
D: TRBD1; length: 13; J: TRBJ1-2; V: TRBV30; size: NA; DNA: TGTGCCTGGAGTCGGACAGGGGACTATGGCTACACCTTC; CDR3: CAWSRTGDYGYTF
D: TRBD2; length: 14; J: TRBJ2-3; V: TRBV5-4; size: NA; DNA: TGTGCCAGCAGCGCAGGGACTAGCGGGAGGGGGCAGTATTTT; CDR3: CASSAGTSGRGQYF
D: TRBD2; length: 17; J: TRBJ2-5; V: TRBV4-1; size: NA; DNA: TGCGCCAGCAGCCAAGGCCTAGCGGGGGGAGCTCAAGAGACCCAGTACTTC; CDR3: CASSQGLAGGAQETQYF
D: NA; length: 13; J: TRBJ1-4; V: TRBV2; size: NA; DNA: TGTGCCAGCAGTGATTTTTCGGGAGAAAAACTGTTTTTT; CDR3: CASSDFSGEKLFF
D: NA; length: 12; J: TRBJ1-2; V: TRBV5-4; size: NA; DNA: TGTGCCAGCAGCTTTGGCAACTATGGCTACACCTTC; CDR3: CASSFGNYGYTF
D: NA; length: 11; J: TRBJ1-2; V: TRBV20-1; size: NA; DNA: TGCAGTGCTAGTAGCCGCTATGGCTACACCTTC; CDR3: CSASSRYGYTF
D: TRBD1; length: 15; J: TRBJ2-7; V: TRBV7-3; size: medium-sized; DNA: TGTGCCAGCAGCCCGCTGACAGGGGCTCCCTGGCTGCAGTACTTC; CDR3: CASSPLTGAPWLQYF
D: NA; length: 15; J: TRBJ2-7; V: TRBV9; size: few; DNA: TGTGCCAGCAGCCCGGACACCTTGAGAGCCTACGAGCAGTACTTC; CDR3: CASSPDTLRAYEQYF
D: NA; length: 14; J: TRBJ1-2; V: TRBV5-6; size: many; DNA: TGTGCCAGCAGCTTGTCAGGGCCGCCATGTCGATACACCTTC; CDR3: CASSLSGPPCRYTF
D: NA; length: 14; J: TRBJ2-7; V: TRBV11-3; size: once; DNA: TGTGCCAGCAGCTTAGGGGACACTCTCTCCGAGCAGTACTTC; CDR3: CASSLGDTLSEQYF
D: TRBD2; length: 18; J: TRBJ2-7; V: TRBV7-6; size: NA; DNA: TGTGCCAGCAGCTTAGCGCCAGGTGGGACTAGCGACTCCTACGAGCAGTACTTC; CDR3: CASSLAPGGTSDSYEQYF
D: NA; length: 18; J: TRBJ2-2; V: TRBV4-3; size: NA; DNA: TGCGCCAGCAGCCATAGAGCCGCAGGGATTACGGGCCCCGGGGAGCTGTTTTTT; CDR3: CASSHRAAGITGPGELFF
D: TRBD1; length: 16; J: TRBJ1-1; V: TRBV5-1; size: NA; DNA: TGCGCCAGCAGCTTGGGATCGGACAGGCCGAACACTGAAGCTTTCTTT; CDR3: CASSLGSDRPNTEAFF